One and the same sample provided the 13 T cell receptor beta chains below, sequenced in a study of T cell responses to AZD1222 COVID-19 vaccine. Some clones are missing from TCRdb's copy, which holds only in-frame ones; the method was immunoSEQ multiplex PCR. This sample has 150,000 to 200,000 clones; just under 90% occur once, and the top ten carry approximately 4.2%. The specimen comprised peripheral blood, sampled 28 days after the second dose of the MenACWY control vaccine. The origin of the receptors is an adult who received the MenACWY meningococcal vaccine as a control.

The chain recombines TRBV5-5 with TRBJ1-4; 8 bases map to TRBD1. After removal of 4 bases from V and 1 base from J, the junction contained 3 bases not matched to a gene. There are 15 residues in the CDR3. The germline V gene has CDR1 SGHKS and CDR2 YYEKEE (reference sequence). The CDR3 is CASSPGGLTNEKLFF. The CDR3 DNA reads TGTGCCAGCAGCCCAGGGGGCCTAACTAATGAAAAACTGTTTTTT.

CDR3 protein: CASSFQGAKEKLFF. The CDR3 DNA sequence: TGTGCCAGCAGTTTCCAGGGGGCGAAGGAAAAACTGTTTTTT. This chain uses TRBV27 with TRBJ1-4; 8 nucleotides align to TRBD1. Trimming removed 3 bases from V and 8 bases from J; junction bases left unmatched: 5. Germline assignment: CDR1 MNHEY and CDR2 SMNVEV (reference sequence). This CDR3 contains 14 residues.

This CDR3 reads CASSLRTSGPNTGELFF. The CDR3 bases are TGTGCCAGCAGCTTGAGGACTAGCGGGCCGAACACCGGGGAGCTGTTTTTT. The chain is built from TRBV7-7 and TRBJ2-2; 11 nucleotides align to TRBD2. The CDR3 length is 17 residues. Germline values: CDR1 SSHAT, CDR2 FNYEAQ (reference sequence). The V gene end was trimmed by 3 bases and the J gene end by 0 bases; junction bases not matched to a gene: 3.

The rearrangement joins TRBV5-6 to TRBJ2-7; 7 nucleotides line up with TRBD2. Germline-derived CDR1 and CDR2 are SGHDT and YYEEEE. With 4 bases clipped from V and 4 bases from J, the junction kept 8 bases outside the gene matches. CDR3 length: 14 amino acids. CDR3: CASSTGGGGYEQYF. Here the CDR3 DNA reads TGTGCCAGCAGCACGGGGGGTGGTGGGTACGAGCAGTACTTC.

The chain carries TRBV5-6 and TRBJ2-7, with D perhaps being TRBD1 or TRBD2 (5 bases each). CDR1 is SGHDT and CDR2 is YYEEEE in the germline V gene. This CDR3 has 13 amino acids. V dropped 4 bases and J dropped 6 bases, with 14 bases sitting between them. The CDR3 nucleotides read TGTGCCAGCAGCCGGGGCCGGGGCCCCGAGCAGTACTTC. Translated, it gives CASSRGRGPEQYF.

This rearrangement joins TRBV28 to TRBJ2-5; TRBD2 might be the D (6 bases). Trimming removed 1 base at V and 5 bases at J, with 11 bases between. The CDR3 contains 14 residues. The germline gives CDR1 MDHEN, CDR2 SYDVKM. CDR3 coding DNA: TGTGCCAGCAGTTTATCCGGGAGAGGGGAGACCCAGTACTTC. This encodes CASSLSGRGETQYF.

The chain couples TRBV7-9 to TRBJ1-2; D is undetermined. Germline V gene data show CDR1 as SEHNR and CDR2 as FQNEAQ (reference sequence). Trimming removed 4 bases from V and 6 bases from J, with 12 bases in between. The CDR3 is 13 residues long. CDR3 in amino acids: CASSSVLGDGYTF. For the CDR3, the DNA is TGTGCCAGCAGCTCGGTCCTGGGAGATGGCTACACCTTC.

The gene calls are TRBV9 and TRBJ1-6; D is possibly TRBD1 (5 bases). The CDR3 totals 13 residues. Germline values: CDR1 SGDLS, CDR2 YYNGEE. Deletions cut 7 bases from V and 2 bases from J, with 7 bases between. The CDR3 reads CASGGPYNSPLHF. CDR3 in DNA: TGTGCCAGCGGGGGACCCTATAATTCACCCCTCCACTTT.

This rearrangement joins TRBV27 to TRBJ2-7; TRBD2 matches 8 bases. Germline assignment: CDR1 MNHEY and CDR2 SMNVEV (reference sequence). Trimming took 3 bases from V and 3 from J; bases not matched to a gene: 1. The CDR3 contains 13 residues. CDR3 coding DNA: TGTGCCAGCAGTTTTGCGGGGGGCTACGAGCAGTACTTC. This encodes CASSFAGGYEQYF.

The chain is built from TRBV2 and TRBJ2-2; D gene unclear. The V end was cut by 7 bases, the J end by 6 bases, with 12 bases between. The germline gives CDR1 SNHLY, CDR2 FYNNEI. The CDR3 contains 13 residues. The CDR3 DNA reads TGTGCCAGCACCGTGAACTGGGCCGGGGAGCTGTTTTTT. The encoded protein is CASTVNWAGELFF.

This chain connects TRBV28 to TRBJ1-1; tentatively, D is TRBD1 (5 bases). This CDR3 has 14 amino acids. Germline assignment: CDR1 MDHEN and CDR2 SYDVKM. V shed 3 bases and J shed 4 bases, with 12 bases lying between them. DNA for the CDR3: TGTGCCAGCAGTTTCTGGGGGGAGCTCACTGAAGCTTTCTTT. This translates into CASSFWGELTEAFF.

This chain joins TRBV28 and TRBJ2-3; D remains unclear. This CDR3 is built from 15 residues. CDR1 and CDR2 from the germline V gene are MDHEN and SYDVKM. V lost 4 bases to trimming and J lost 7 bases, with 18 bases between them. The CDR3 loop reads CASSSRVNLLYTQYF. The CDR3 bases are TGTGCCAGCAGTTCCCGGGTCAACCTGCTTTATACGCAGTATTTT.

The chain couples TRBV3-1 (or the pseudogene TRBV3-2) to TRBJ2-4, with D unresolved. CDR1 LGHDT and CDR2 YNNKEL come from the germline V gene (reference sequence). This CDR3 region has 17 residues. V lost 5 bases and J lost 4, with 21 bases in between. The CDR3 here is CASSAMYPMQRKNIQYF. CDR3 nucleotide sequence: TGTGCCAGCAGCGCAATGTATCCCATGCAAAGAAAAAACATTCAGTACTTC.